The next 21 T cell receptor beta chains were all read from a single sample in a study of blood T cell repertoires in COVID-19 (TCRdb year 2020). The library was generated by the immunoSEQ multiplex PCR assay. In its TCRdb copy, this immuneACCESS table keeps in-frame sequences only and misses some clones. Where compared with another copy, unresolved V genes explain less than half of these, and the others have no known cause. The sample table holds roughly 78,000 clones, of which around nine tenths were seen once. Clones ranked in the top ten supply around 2% of the sample. Source material: peripheral blood. The origin of the receptors is a woman aged 55 to 70 with acute or convalescent COVID-19.

About this clone: A read error may produce the germline difference seen at one junction end. This sequence joins TRBV28 and TRBJ2-7, with D maybe TRBD1 (6 bases). CDR1 and CDR2 from the germline V gene are MDHEN and SYDVKM. The CDR3 covers 13 residues. DNA of the CDR3: TGTGCCAGCAGCACTATCGGACAGTACGTGCAGTACTTC. Its translation is CASSTIGQYVQYF. Variable domain in full (rest from reference TRBV28 and TRBJ2-7): DVKVTQSSRYLVKRTGEKVFLECVQDMDHENMFWYRQDPGLGLRLIYFSYDVKMKEKGDIPEGYSVSREKKERFSLILESASTNQTSMYLCASSTIGQYVQYFGPGTRLTVT.

The chain employs TRBV19 and TRBJ2-1; D might be TRBD1 (6 bases). The CDR3 contains 18 residues. Germline values: CDR1 LNHDA, CDR2 SQIVND (reference sequence). Trimming took 1 base from V and 0 from J, leaving 16 bases between them. CDR3 nucleotides: TGTGCCAGTAGTATAGCGACTCAAACAGGGCGCTCCTACAATGAGCAGTTCTTC. Residues: CASSIATQTGRSYNEQFF.

The rearrangement joins TRBV4-2 to TRBJ2-3; 7 positions match TRBD2. Per germline, CDR1 LGHNA and CDR2 YNFKEQ. V trimming: 4 bases; J trimming: 2 bases; junction bases outside the gene matches: 9. The CDR3 consists of 16 residues. DNA of the CDR3: TGTGCCAGCAGCCCTATGACGCGGGAGATCACAGATACGCAGTATTTT. It codes for CASSPMTREITDTQYF.

The chain carries TRBV6-6 and TRBJ2-3, with 8 bases fitting TRBD2. Trimming cost V 0 bases and J 7 bases; bases outside gene matches: 9. The CDR3 covers 16 residues. CDR1 and CDR2 from the germline V gene are MNHNY and SVGAGI (reference sequence). CDR3 nucleotide sequence: TGTGCCAGCAGTTACTCTGGCGGCGGGAGGAAAAATACGCAGTATTTT. It is translated as CASSYSGGGRKNTQYF.

The chain combines TRBV10-3 with TRBJ1-1, with D tentatively TRBD1 (6 bases). The CDR3 contains 13 residues. CDR1 ENHRY and CDR2 SYGVKD come from the germline V gene. Deletions cut 10 bases from V and 0 bases from J, with 12 bases between. The CDR3, as DNA: TGTGCCAGCCTGACAGGTTTGAACACTGAAGCTTTCTTT. It is translated as CASLTGLNTEAFF.

The gene calls are TRBV9 and TRBJ2-7; TRBD2 aligns across 11 bases. The CDR3 runs 14 residues. The trim removed 4 bases at V and 4 bases at J, leaving 4 bases unmatched. CDR1 and CDR2 (germline): SGDLS, YYNGEE. The CDR3 region has the DNA TGTGCCAGCAGCTACACTAGCGGGGGTTACGAGCAGTACTTC. It encodes CASSYTSGGYEQYF.

A single count supports this clone. The chain employs TRBV2 and TRBJ2-5; 9 nucleotides align to TRBD1. With 5 bases clipped from V and 5 bases from J, the junction kept 6 bases outside the gene matches. Germline V gene data show CDR1 as SNHLY and CDR2 as FYNNEI. The CDR3 has 14 amino acids. CDR3 sequence (DNA): TGTGCCAGCAGTACACAGGGGGCGTGGGAGACCCAGTACTTC. Translating gives CASSTQGAWETQYF. The full variable domain, rest sourced from reference TRBV2 and TRBJ2-5, is EPEVTQTPSHQVTQMGQEVILRCVPISNHLYFYWYRQILGQKVEFLVSFYNNEISEKSEIFDDQFSVERPDGSNFTLKIRSTKLEDSAMYFCASSTQGAWETQYFGPGTRLLVL.

J is TRBJ1-2 and V is TRBV19; possible D gene TRBD1, 6 bases. Germline loops: CDR1 LNHDA, CDR2 SQIVND (reference sequence). Trimming removed 4 bases at V and 5 bases at J, with 17 bases between. The CDR3 is 15 residues long. The CDR3 is CASSKGVQGLYGYTF. The CDR3 nucleotides read TGTGCCAGTAGTAAAGGAGTACAGGGCTTGTATGGCTACACCTTC. Full variable domain (missing parts from reference TRBV19 and TRBJ1-2): DGGITQSPKYLFRKEGQNVTLSCEQNLNHDAMYWYRQDPGQGLRLIYYSQIVNDFQKGDIAEGYSVSREKKESFPLTVTSAQKNPTAFYLCASSKGVQGLYGYTFGSGTRLTVV.

The chain couples TRBV27 to TRBJ2-1; the D is unclear. Between the trimmed V and J ends, which lost 9 bases and 0 bases, there was a span of 24 bases. Germline V lookup: CDR1 MNHEY, CDR2 SMNVEV (reference sequence). The CDR3 length is 18 residues. The CDR3 is CASGGRRPSSSSYNEQFF. The CDR3 DNA reads as TGTGCCAGTGGCGGTCGGCGGCCCTCTTCAAGCTCCTACAATGAGCAGTTCTTC.

The V gene is TRBV5-4, the J gene TRBJ2-7; D is unclear. V dropped 0 bases and J dropped 2 bases, with 6 bases sitting between them. From germline, CDR1 is SGHNT and CDR2 YYREEE (reference sequence). This CDR3 spans 13 amino acids. The CDR3 DNA follows: TGTGCCAGCAGCTTGGCAGGTACCTACGAGCAGTACTTC. This codes for CASSLAGTYEQYF.

The chain is built from TRBV4-1 and TRBJ2-1; D unclear. The CDR3 loop spans 14 amino acids. The V gene lost 0 bases and the J gene lost 3 bases, with 6 bases spanning the gap. Per the germline V gene, CDR1 is MGHRA and CDR2 is YSYEKL. CDR3 DNA sequence: TGCGCCAGCAGCCAAGAGGCAGGCTACAATGAGCAGTTCTTC. Encoded protein: CASSQEAGYNEQFF.

The V and J genes are TRBV27 and TRBJ1-1; 9 nucleotides align to TRBD1. CDR1 and CDR2 (germline): MNHEY, SMNVEV (reference sequence). Trimming took 5 bases from V and 1 from J; bases not matched to a gene: 2. CDR3 size: 14 residues. Written as DNA, the CDR3 is TGTGCCAGCAGTCGGGACAGGGCGAACACTGAAGCTTTCTTT. Protein: CASSRDRANTEAFF.

The chain recombines TRBV12-5 with TRBJ2-1, with 8 bases that match TRBD2. V shed 1 base and J 5 bases; nucleotides not matched to a gene: 7. This CDR3 is 16 amino acids long. The germline gives CDR1 LGHNT, CDR2 FRNRAP. This chain's CDR3 is CASGLARTSRNNEQFF. DNA of the CDR3: TGTGCTAGTGGTTTGGCCAGGACTAGCCGGAACAATGAGCAGTTCTTC.

The chain joins TRBV6-1 to TRBJ2-7; tentative D call: TRBD2 (6 bases). Trimming stripped 2 bases from V and 3 bases from J, with 20 bases between. The CDR3 is 17 amino acids. Germline CDR1 is MNHNS and CDR2 is SASEGT. CDR3 DNA sequence: TGTGCCAGCAGTGAAAGGCTTGGGGGGACGCGAAACTACGAGCAGTACTTC. Translating it yields CASSERLGGTRNYEQYF.

The chain couples TRBV27 to TRBJ1-2, with D tentatively TRBD1 (6 bases). In germline, CDR1 is MNHEY, CDR2 SMNVEV (reference sequence). The CDR3 has 17 residues. V was shortened by 3 bases and J by 4 bases, with 21 bases between the two germline ends. The CDR3: CASSFIGQILSGYGYTF. CDR3 in DNA: TGTGCCAGCAGTTTCATTGGACAGATTCTAAGTGGCTATGGCTACACCTTC.

This chain uses TRBV6-5 with TRBJ2-3, with D maybe TRBD2 (7 bases). This CDR3 is 15 amino acids long. V was shortened by 7 bases and J by 7 bases, with 21 bases between the two germline ends. Per the germline V gene, CDR1 is MNHEY and CDR2 is SVGAGI. The DNA of the CDR3 is TGTGCCAGCACCCAAGGGGGAGGGCCATTGAATACGCAGTATTTT. The encoded protein is CASTQGGGPLNTQYF.

The CDR3 here is CASSLDRYYEQYF. CDR3 sequence (DNA): TGCGCCAGCAGCTTGGATCGGTACTACGAGCAGTACTTC. The chain has TRBV5-1 and TRBJ2-7; unclear D gene. CDR3 length: 13 amino acids. The V gene lost 0 bases and the J gene lost 3 bases, with 7 bases spanning the gap. Germline loops: CDR1 SGHRS, CDR2 YFSETQ. Variable domain in full (rest from reference TRBV5-1 and TRBJ2-7): KAGVTQTPRYLIKTRGQQVTLSCSPISGHRSVSWYQQTPGQGLQFLFEYFSETQRNKGNFPGRFSGRQFSNSRSEMNVSTLELGDSALYLCASSLDRYYEQYFGPGTRLTVT.

The chain carries TRBV19 and TRBJ1-5; 8 nucleotides agree with TRBD1. CDR1 is LNHDA and CDR2 is SQIVND in the germline V gene (reference sequence). V lost 2 bases, J lost 6 bases, and 9 bases stayed unmatched. This CDR3 is built from 16 residues. The chain's CDR3 is CASSIFQGARGQPQHF. CDR3 nucleotide sequence: TGTGCCAGTAGTATATTTCAGGGGGCGCGGGGTCAGCCCCAGCATTTT.

The chain uses TRBV2 and TRBJ2-7; 13 bases are shared with TRBD2. V dropped 8 bases and J dropped 6; count of bases not matched to a gene: 7. Germline V gene data show CDR1 as SNHLY and CDR2 as FYNNEI. The CDR3 contains 14 residues. CDR3 loop: CASSWTSGSPEQYF. CDR3 DNA sequence: TGTGCCAGCTCCTGGACTAGCGGGAGCCCCGAGCAGTACTTC.

The chain uses TRBV6-5 and TRBJ1-3, with TRBD1 matching over 10 bases. The germline gives CDR1 MNHEY, CDR2 SVGAGI. J lost 2 bases, V lost 6 bases, and 4 bases had no gene match. The CDR3 spans 15 residues. CDR3: CASRPDRGPGNTIYF. In nucleotides, the CDR3 is TGTGCCAGCAGACCCGACAGGGGGCCTGGAAACACCATATATTTT.

The rearrangement links TRBV7-2 to TRBJ1-2; the D gene is possibly TRBD1 (6 bases). Germline V gives CDR1 SGHTA, CDR2 FQGNSA. The CDR3 has 19 residues. V lost 5 bases, J lost 2 bases, and 27 bases lay in between. CDR3 sequence (DNA): TGTGCCAGCAGCCAGGGGATAGGCAGGGGAGCCTTCAGGAACTATGGCTACACCTTC. Amino acid sequence: CASSQGIGRGAFRNYGYTF.